The subject of this entry is one T cell receptor beta chain. What it binds is unknown. Additional DNA sequences in this sample encode the identical CDR3. Some clones are missing from TCRdb's copy, which holds only in-frame ones; the method was immunoSEQ multiplex PCR. This sample has some 2.1 million clones, with about 95% found just once. Naive-designated CD8 cells lacked CD45RO, were positively enriched for CCR7, and omitted terminally differentiated effector memory CD45RA+ cells. There are 14 residues in the CDR3. V gave up 2 bases and J gave up 5 bases; unmatched junction bases: 2. CDR1 MDHEN and CDR2 SYDVKM come from the germline V gene. The sample originates from a study of shared clonotypes between healthy human individuals. General study points: Rarefaction revealed incomplete sorted-subset sequencing despite large depth. Against clonotypes common to all four donors, non-shared ones had lower generation probabilities.

Sequenced: naive CD8+ T cells sorted from blood. This TCR derives from a man aged 18 to 30 in good health. V gene TRBV28 combines with J gene TRBJ2-5; 10 nucleotides line up with TRBD1. The CDR3 here is CASSLDRGRETQYF. The CDR3 region has the DNA TGTGCCAGCAGTTTAGACAGGGGGCGTGAGACCCAGTACTTC.